The rows below give T cell receptor beta chains drawn from one sample of a study of neurological immune-mediated disorders. Each CDR3 protein gets one entry after TCRdb re-called the 5' RACE reads with MiXCR. The sample records roughly 61,000 distinct CDR3 sequences, less than 25% being singletons. Sequencing was done on a sample of PBMCs. The receptor set was obtained from a man aged 55 to 70 with HTLV-1-associated myelopathy (HAM/TSP). The CDR3 runs from the conserved cysteine through the conserved F or W. D genes are given only for firm matches. Only some rows state a clone size, as once, few, many or a class for expanded clones.

J gene | D gene | clone size | V gene | CDR3 protein | CDR3 DNA
TRBJ1-5 | . | many | TRBV20-1 | CSAEPGGSNNQPQHF | TGCAGTGCCGAGCCCGGGGGGTCAAATAACCAGCCCCAGCATTTT
TRBJ2-2 | TRBD2 | . | TRBV6-1 | CASSERLSGRTGELFF | TGTGCCAGCAGTGAACGACTTAGCGGGAGGACTGGGGAGCTGTTTTTT
TRBJ2-3 | TRBD1 | many | TRBV28 | CASSIRKKGGPSTDTQYF | TGTGCCAGCAGTATACGAAAAAAAGGGGGCCCTAGCACAGATACGCAGTATTTT
TRBJ1-2 | . | many | TRBV9 | CASSVGLQTYGYTF | TGTGCCAGCAGCGTAGGCCTACAAACCTATGGCTACACCTTC
TRBJ2-5 | TRBD1 | many | TRBV28 | CASSLSGTGKETQYF | TGTGCCAGCAGTTTATCCGGGACAGGGAAAGAGACCCAGTACTTC
TRBJ2-5 | TRBD1 | once | TRBV12-3/TRBV12-4 | CASRGQGPEETQYF | TGTGCCAGCAGAGGACAGGGGCCAGAGGAGACCCAGTACTTC
TRBJ1-3 | . | once | TRBV9 | CASSVGISGNTIYF | TGTGCCAGCAGCGTAGGGATCTCTGGAAACACCATATATTTT
TRBJ2-2 | . | . | TRBV9 | CASSVSSRHTWELFF | TGTGCCAGCAGCGTATCTAGCAGACACACCTGGGAGCTGTTTTTT
TRBJ2-1 | TRBD1 | many | TRBV9 | CASSAGQGGDEQFF | TGTGCCAGCAGCGCGGGACAGGGTGGCGATGAGCAGTTCTTC
TRBJ2-7 | . | many | TRBV20-1 | CSAGTTGDNEQYF | TGCAGTGCTGGTACGACGGGAGACAACGAGCAGTACTTC
TRBJ1-3 | . | few | TRBV10-3 | CATTPGTSGNTIYF | TGTGCCACCACCCCGGGAACCTCTGGAAACACCATATATTTT
TRBJ2-2 | TRBD2 | many | TRBV20-1 | CSASPTSGAGELFF | TGCAGTGCTAGCCCGACTAGCGGTGCCGGGGAGCTGTTTTTT
TRBJ2-2 | . | many | TRBV9 | CASGDISGGGELFF | TGTGCCAGTGGGGACATTTCAGGCGGCGGGGAGCTGTTTTTT
TRBJ2-6 | . | many | TRBV5-1 | CASSPPFPVSGANVLTF | TGCGCCAGCAGCCCCCCTTTTCCCGTCTCTGGGGCCAACGTCCTGACTTTC
TRBJ2-7 | . | . | TRBV7-9 | CASSHLGFGPGYEQYF | TGTGCCAGCAGCCATCTCGGCTTCGGCCCCGGGTACGAGCAGTACTTC
TRBJ2-1 | . | . | TRBV5-1 | CASSLASVNYNEQFF | TGCGCCAGCAGCTTGGCGTCGGTGAATTACAATGAGCAGTTCTTC
TRBJ1-6 | . | many | TRBV27 | CASGSPMPFSPLHF | TGTGCCAGCGGCTCCCCCATGCCGTTCTCACCCCTCCACTTT
TRBJ2-7 | . | . | TRBV20-1 | CSAIGESSYEQYF | TGCAGTGCCATAGGGGAGAGCTCCTACGAGCAGTACTTC
TRBJ1-3 | TRBD1 | many | TRBV15 | CATSRGGQGTGNTIYF | TGTGCCACCAGCAGAGGGGGACAGGGTACTGGAAACACCATATATTTT
TRBJ2-1 | TRBD1 | few | TRBV14 | CASSLDRGLVNEQFF | TGTGCCAGCAGCCTGGACAGGGGGCTGGTTAATGAGCAGTTCTTC
TRBJ1-2 | . | many | TRBV5-1 | CASSLSFGDYGYTF | TGCGCCAGCAGCTTGAGTTTCGGGGACTATGGCTACACCTTC
TRBJ1-2 | . | many | TRBV5-1 | CASSLSGADGYTF | TGCGCCAGCAGCTTGTCGGGGGCGGATGGCTACACCTTC
TRBJ1-5 | . | few | TRBV10-3 | CAISGQSSNQPQHF | TGTGCCATCAGTGGACAGTCTAGCAATCAGCCCCAGCATTTT
TRBJ2-7 | . | many | TRBV12-3/TRBV12-4 | CASSQDVTEREQYF | TGTGCCAGCAGCCAAGACGTAACAGAGCGCGAGCAGTACTTC
TRBJ2-1 | TRBD1 | many | TRBV29-1 | CSVFRTGGTYNEQFF | TGCAGCGTTTTTCGGACAGGGGGAACCTACAATGAGCAGTTCTTC
TRBJ2-7 | TRBD2 | . | TRBV2 | CASMGFSGRDSYEQYF | TGTGCCAGCATGGGCTTTAGCGGGAGAGACTCCTACGAGCAGTACTTC
TRBJ2-1 | . | many | TRBV7-9 | CASSLAGGGTFF | TGTGCCAGCAGCTTAGCGGGGGGAGGTACGTTCTTC
TRBJ2-7 | . | many | TRBV7-2 | CASSLGQVGEQYF | TGTGCCAGCAGCTTAGGCCAGGTGGGCGAGCAGTACTTC
TRBJ1-2 | . | few | TRBV11-2 | CASSLTPYGYTF | TGTGCCAGCAGCCTTACTCCCTATGGCTACACCTTC
TRBJ1-1 | . | many | TRBV5-1 | CASSLGGRQNTEAFF | TGCGCCAGCAGCTTGGGGGGTCGGCAAAACACTGAAGCTTTCTTT
TRBJ2-5 | . | many | TRBV20-1 | CSARDSGQETQYF | TGCAGTGCTAGGGACAGTGGACAGGAGACCCAGTACTTC
TRBJ2-1 | . | . | TRBV5-5 | CASWLESQAVGNEQFF | TGTGCCAGCTGGCTGGAAAGCCAGGCCGTGGGCAATGAGCAGTTCTTC
TRBJ2-1 | TRBD2 | many | TRBV7-2 | CASSLRGSLSYNEQFF | TGTGCCAGCAGCTTACGCGGGAGTTTATCCTACAATGAGCAGTTCTTC
TRBJ2-2 | . | . | TRBV6-1 | CASADQNTMELFF | TGTGCCAGCGCGGACCAAAACACCATGGAGCTGTTTTTT
TRBJ2-3 | . | many | TRBV5-1 | CASRPTAGAAFADTQYF | TGCGCCAGCAGACCTACAGCGGGTGCGGCTTTTGCAGATACGCAGTATTTT
TRBJ2-6 | . | few | TRBV2 | CASSDTRGANVLTF | TGTGCCAGCAGTGATACACGGGGGGCCAACGTCCTGACTTTC
TRBJ1-1 | . | many | TRBV18 | CASSPSTFPNTEAFF | TGTGCCAGCTCACCCTCCACTTTTCCGAACACTGAAGCTTTCTTT
TRBJ2-6 | . | many | TRBV20-1 | CSASSGANVLTF | TGCAGTGCTAGTTCTGGGGCCAACGTCCTGACTTTC
TRBJ1-1 | . | . | TRBV5-1 | CASSLVGAGNNEALF | .
TRBJ2-1 | . | many | TRBV3-1 | CASSPGGGEQFF | TGTGCCAGCAGCCCGGGTGGGGGTGAGCAGTTCTTC
TRBJ2-5 | . | . | TRBV7-6 | CASTLLGSRGETQYF | TGTGCCAGCACCTTACTAGGCTCGAGGGGTGAGACCCAGTACTTC
TRBJ2-1 | . | many | TRBV5-1 | CASSLGYSGTQNNEQFF | TGCGCCAGCAGCTTGGGCTACAGCGGGACACAGAACAATGAGCAGTTCTTC
TRBJ2-5 | TRBD2 | many | TRBV5-1 | CASRAGSQETQYF | TGCGCCAGCAGAGCGGGGTCCCAAGAGACCCAGTACTTC
TRBJ2-2 | TRBD2 | . | TRBV20-1 | CSARPTSANTGELFF | TGCAGTGCTAGACCGACTAGCGCGAACACCGGGGAGCTGTTTTTT
TRBJ2-2 | TRBD2 | many | TRBV2 | CASSTSGTGELFF | TGTGCCAGCAGCACTAGCGGCACCGGGGAGCTGTTTTTT
TRBJ2-7 | . | . | TRBV20-1 | CSALLGEPRFSYEQYF | TGCAGTGCCCTTTTGGGCGAACCTAGATTTTCCTACGAGCAGTACTTC
TRBJ1-1 | . | . | TRBV20-1 | CSARVGNTEAFF | TGCAGTGCTAGAGTAGGGAACACTGAAGCTTTCTTT
TRBJ2-5 | . | many | TRBV5-1 | CASSLGQTPETQYF | TGCGCCAGCAGCTTAGGACAGACCCCCGAGACCCAGTACTTC
TRBJ1-1 | . | many | TRBV5-1 | CASSREPTLREAFF | TGCGCCAGCAGCCGCGAACCTACTCTCCGGGAAGCTTTCTTT
TRBJ2-3 | TRBD2 | many | TRBV5-1 | CASTWTRGTDTQYF | TGCGCCAGCACCTGGACTAGGGGCACAGATACGCAGTATTTT